This TCR beta chain originates from a study of blood T cell repertoires in COVID-19. V lost 3 bases and J 0 bases, leaving 6 bases between the germline ends. The germline CDR1 and CDR2 sequences are WNHNN and SYGVQD (reference sequence). The CDR3 loop spans 14 amino acids. Membership in each cohort depended on participant-reported clinical history. Per the study methods: Amplified reference gene primers provided the basis for estimating nucleated cell counts. The repertoire was sequenced with immunoSEQ multiplex PCR; TCRdb's copy has only in-frame clones and lacks some. The DNA gave D and trimming, while V, J and clone size come from that table. This table holds 280,000 or so clones, nearly 90% found once.

The sequencing sample was made of PBMCs or T cells enriched from blood (not recorded which). This TCR was sampled from a woman younger than 30 with acute COVID-19. The chain uses TRBV10-1 and TRBJ2-1; D remains ambiguous. CDR3 bases: TGCGCCAGCAGTGAACAGAGCTCCTACAATGAGCAGTTCTTC. It codes for CASSEQSSYNEQFF.